This is a list of T cell receptor beta chains from one sample in a study of CD4 T cells in relation to SARS-CoV-2 and coronaviruses. TCRdb's copy holds only in-frame clones and misses some; the assay was immunoSEQ multiplex PCR. This table holds some 15,000 clones, about 84% found once. The antigens for these receptors are not known. The sample was CD4+ T cells from PBMCs, cultured in vitro. The receptors were gathered from a human donor in good health. Both conserved end residues are part of each CDR3. The D gene is left open where the match is weak. Size values are once, few and many counts, or a class for expanded clones, and some rows have none.

v_gene: TRBV12-3/TRBV12-4
abundance: .
d_gene: .
j_gene: TRBJ2-1
CDR3aa: CASTTPADEQFF
CDR3nt: TGTGCCAGCACCACCCCCGCCGATGAGCAGTTCTTC

v_gene: TRBV6-1
abundance: .
d_gene: .
j_gene: TRBJ1-5
CDR3aa: CASSEEGTPLIGKPQHF
CDR3nt: TGTGCCAGCAGTGAAGAAGGGACTCCCTTAATCGGTAAGCCCCAGCATTTT

v_gene: TRBV3-1/TRBV3-2
abundance: .
d_gene: .
j_gene: TRBJ1-5
CDR3aa: CASSPSGGDQPQHF
CDR3nt: TGTGCCAGCAGCCCCTCCGGCGGCGATCAGCCCCAGCATTTT

v_gene: TRBV30
abundance: few
d_gene: TRBD1
j_gene: TRBJ2-2
CDR3aa: CAWTRPGQMNTGELFF
CDR3nt: TGTGCCTGGACTCGACCGGGACAGATGAACACCGGGGAGCTGTTTTTT

v_gene: TRBV5-5
abundance: .
d_gene: .
j_gene: TRBJ2-5
CDR3aa: CASSSRDRSGGQETQYF
CDR3nt: TGTGCCAGCAGCTCCCGGGACAGGTCGGGGGGACAAGAGACCCAGTACTTC

v_gene: TRBV6-6
abundance: .
d_gene: TRBD1
j_gene: TRBJ1-6
CDR3aa: CASSHGQGGSYNSPLHF
CDR3nt: TGTGCCAGCAGTCATGGACAGGGAGGATCCTATAATTCACCCCTCCACTTT

v_gene: TRBV24-1
abundance: .
d_gene: TRBD1
j_gene: TRBJ1-1
CDR3aa: CATSQTGVSAEAFF
CDR3nt: TGTGCCACCAGCCAGACAGGGGTTTCGGCTGAAGCTTTCTTT

v_gene: TRBV27
abundance: .
d_gene: TRBD2
j_gene: TRBJ2-7
CDR3aa: CASMPGTSSYEQYF
CDR3nt: TGTGCCAGCATGCCCGGGACTAGCAGCTACGAGCAGTACTTC

v_gene: TRBV6-6
abundance: .
d_gene: .
j_gene: TRBJ1-2
CDR3aa: CASSRTISPYTGTSNYGYTF
CDR3nt: TGTGCCAGCAGTCGCACCATATCCCCGTACACAGGGACCTCTAACTATGGCTACACCTTC

v_gene: TRBV15
abundance: .
d_gene: TRBD1
j_gene: TRBJ2-7
CDR3aa: CATSRDPGTGYEQYF
CDR3nt: TGTGCCACCAGCAGAGACCCCGGGACAGGCTACGAGCAGTACTTC

v_gene: TRBV5-1
abundance: .
d_gene: TRBD2
j_gene: TRBJ2-7
CDR3aa: CASRVGTSFSYEQYF
CDR3nt: TGCGCCAGCAGGGTCGGGACTAGCTTTTCCTACGAGCAGTACTTC

v_gene: TRBV15
abundance: .
d_gene: .
j_gene: TRBJ2-7
CDR3aa: CATSRELQGPFGYEQYF
CDR3nt: TGTGCCACCAGCAGAGAGTTACAGGGTCCGTTTGGCTACGAGCAGTACTTC

v_gene: TRBV20-1
abundance: once
d_gene: TRBD1
j_gene: TRBJ2-7
CDR3aa: CSASLLARTGKIEQYF
CDR3nt: TGCAGTGCTAGTCTCCTGGCGCGGACAGGGAAGATCGAGCAGTACTTC

v_gene: TRBV28
abundance: .
d_gene: .
j_gene: TRBJ1-3
CDR3aa: CASSPLNFVGLGNTIYF
CDR3nt: TGTGCCAGCAGCCCCCTCAACTTCGTGGGGCTCGGAAACACCATATATTTT

v_gene: TRBV3-1/TRBV3-2
abundance: .
d_gene: TRBD2
j_gene: TRBJ2-2
CDR3aa: CASSQEAAGGATGELFF
CDR3nt: TGTGCCAGCAGCCAAGAGGCCGCGGGAGGCGCTACCGGGGAGCTGTTTTTT

v_gene: TRBV5-6
abundance: .
d_gene: TRBD2
j_gene: TRBJ2-3
CDR3aa: CASSGRTSGATDTQYF
CDR3nt: TGTGCCAGCAGCGGGAGGACTAGCGGGGCCACAGATACGCAGTATTTT

v_gene: TRBV30
abundance: .
d_gene: .
j_gene: TRBJ2-7
CDR3aa: CAWKPIGENYEQYF
CDR3nt: TGTGCCTGGAAACCGATAGGAGAAAACTACGAGCAGTACTTC

v_gene: TRBV3-1/TRBV3-2
abundance: .
d_gene: .
j_gene: TRBJ1-2
CDR3aa: CASSHRLQDNYGYTF
CDR3nt: TGTGCCAGCAGCCATCGCCTTCAGGATAACTATGGCTACACCTTC

v_gene: TRBV2
abundance: .
d_gene: .
j_gene: TRBJ1-4
CDR3aa: CATWGNEKLFF
CDR3nt: TGTGCCACTTGGGGAAATGAAAAACTGTTTTTT

v_gene: TRBV7-9
abundance: .
d_gene: .
j_gene: TRBJ1-1
CDR3aa: CASSLDGAAQSAFF
CDR3nt: TGTGCCAGCAGCTTAGATGGGGCAGCACAGTCGGCTTTCTTT

v_gene: TRBV19
abundance: once
d_gene: .
j_gene: TRBJ1-2
CDR3aa: CASREQAYGYTF
CDR3nt: TGTGCCAGTAGGGAACAAGCCTATGGCTACACCTTC

v_gene: TRBV25-1
abundance: .
d_gene: .
j_gene: TRBJ1-6
CDR3aa: CASSAGRGNSPLHF
CDR3nt: TGTGCCAGCAGTGCCGGCAGGGGTAATTCACCCCTCCACTTT

v_gene: TRBV5-1
abundance: .
d_gene: TRBD1
j_gene: TRBJ2-7
CDR3aa: CASSLTGTGAEQYF
CDR3nt: TGCGCCAGCAGCTTAACCGGGACAGGGGCCGAGCAGTACTTC

v_gene: TRBV2
abundance: .
d_gene: .
j_gene: TRBJ1-1
CDR3aa: CASSEARYRRQKAFF
CDR3nt: TGTGCCAGCAGTGAAGCGCGGTATAGGAGACAGAAAGCTTTCTTT

v_gene: TRBV9
abundance: .
d_gene: TRBD1
j_gene: TRBJ2-7
CDR3aa: CASSVGPGGTYEQYF
CDR3nt: TGTGCCAGCAGCGTAGGCCCAGGGGGAACCTACGAGCAGTACTTC

v_gene: TRBV5-1
abundance: .
d_gene: TRBD1
j_gene: TRBJ2-5
CDR3aa: CASSLGQGETQYF
CDR3nt: TGCGCCAGCAGCTTGGGACAGGGAGAGACCCAGTACTTC

v_gene: TRBV9
abundance: once
d_gene: .
j_gene: TRBJ2-3
CDR3aa: CASSVDHGSDTQYF
CDR3nt: TGTGCCAGCAGCGTAGACCACGGCAGCGATACGCAGTATTTT

v_gene: TRBV28
abundance: .
d_gene: TRBD1
j_gene: TRBJ2-7
CDR3aa: CASSLIGTGAYEQYF
CDR3nt: TGTGCCAGCAGTCTAATCGGGACAGGGGCGTACGAGCAGTACTTC

v_gene: TRBV5-1
abundance: .
d_gene: .
j_gene: TRBJ2-7
CDR3aa: CASSSRPGAGSYEQYF
CDR3nt: TGCGCCAGCAGCTCCCGCCCGGGGGCTGGGTCCTACGAGCAGTACTTC

v_gene: TRBV3-1/TRBV3-2
abundance: few
d_gene: TRBD2
j_gene: TRBJ2-7
CDR3aa: CASSQVQGLAGVRHEQYF
CDR3nt: TGTGCCAGCAGCCAAGTCCAGGGACTAGCGGGAGTTCGCCACGAGCAGTACTTC

v_gene: TRBV29-1
abundance: few
d_gene: .
j_gene: TRBJ1-5
CDR3aa: CSVVTGYSNQPQHF
CDR3nt: TGCAGCGTCGTGACAGGTTATAGCAATCAGCCCCAGCATTTT

v_gene: TRBV5-1
abundance: .
d_gene: .
j_gene: TRBJ2-1
CDR3aa: CASSPTGKGDNEQFF
CDR3nt: TGCGCCAGCAGCCCTACCGGGAAGGGCGACAATGAGCAGTTCTTC

v_gene: TRBV29-1
abundance: .
d_gene: TRBD1
j_gene: TRBJ2-2
CDR3aa: CSGQATGRELFF
CDR3nt: TGCAGCGGCCAAGCGACAGGGCGGGAGCTGTTTTTT

v_gene: TRBV5-1
abundance: few
d_gene: .
j_gene: TRBJ2-2
CDR3aa: CASSLVAGETGELFF
CDR3nt: TGCGCCAGCAGCTTGGTGGCAGGGGAAACCGGGGAGCTGTTTTTT

v_gene: TRBV23-1
abundance: .
d_gene: .
j_gene: TRBJ1-5
CDR3aa: CASLNPREDSNQPQHF
CDR3nt: TGCGCCAGCCTTAACCCCCGGGAAGATAGCAATCAGCCCCAGCATTTT

v_gene: TRBV20-1
abundance: .
d_gene: .
j_gene: TRBJ1-5
CDR3aa: CSASAGSNQPQHF
CDR3nt: TGCAGTGCCAGTGCTGGTAGCAATCAGCCCCAGCATTTT

v_gene: TRBV4-1
abundance: once
d_gene: TRBD1
j_gene: TRBJ1-1
CDR3aa: CASSHPRTGGETEAFF
CDR3nt: TGCGCCAGCAGCCACCCTAGGACAGGGGGTGAGACTGAAGCTTTCTTT

v_gene: TRBV7-9
abundance: .
d_gene: TRBD1
j_gene: TRBJ2-4
CDR3aa: CASSPGTGLAKNIQYF
CDR3nt: TGTGCCAGCAGCCCCGGGACAGGGTTAGCCAAAAACATTCAGTACTTC

v_gene: TRBV5-1
abundance: .
d_gene: .
j_gene: TRBJ1-5
CDR3aa: CASSLGTFQGADQPQHF
CDR3nt: TGCGCCAGCAGCTTGGGAACCTTCCAGGGTGCTGACCAGCCCCAGCATTTT

v_gene: TRBV28
abundance: .
d_gene: .
j_gene: TRBJ1-2
CDR3aa: CASSPVPHYGYTF
CDR3nt: TGTGCCAGCAGTCCCGTGCCTCACTATGGCTACACCTTC

v_gene: TRBV2
abundance: .
d_gene: TRBD1
j_gene: TRBJ2-2
CDR3aa: CASSFQGAVTGELFF
CDR3nt: TGTGCCAGCAGCTTCCAGGGGGCGGTGACCGGGGAGCTGTTTTTT

v_gene: TRBV12-3/TRBV12-4
abundance: .
d_gene: .
j_gene: TRBJ1-4
CDR3aa: CASSLDPNEKLFF
CDR3nt: TGTGCCAGCAGTTTAGACCCGAATGAAAAACTGTTTTTT

v_gene: TRBV19
abundance: .
d_gene: TRBD1
j_gene: TRBJ2-7
CDR3aa: CASSIGQGYEQYF
CDR3nt: TGTGCCAGTAGTATCGGACAGGGATACGAGCAGTACTTC

v_gene: TRBV7-3
abundance: .
d_gene: TRBD2
j_gene: TRBJ2-3
CDR3aa: CASSPFLAGPRDTQYF
CDR3nt: TGTGCCAGCAGCCCATTCTTAGCGGGTCCTAGAGATACGCAGTATTTT

v_gene: TRBV7-9
abundance: .
d_gene: TRBD2
j_gene: TRBJ2-7
CDR3aa: CASSLRREGPNEQYF
CDR3nt: TGTGCCAGCAGCCTAAGGCGGGAGGGCCCTAACGAGCAGTACTTC

v_gene: TRBV3-1/TRBV3-2
abundance: few
d_gene: .
j_gene: TRBJ2-7
CDR3aa: CASSQAPTGPYEQYF
CDR3nt: TGTGCCAGCAGCCAGGCCCCCACAGGGCCCTACGAGCAGTACTTC